The present entry profiles one T cell receptor beta chain with its context. This sample is part of a study of PD-L1 blockade in urothelial cancer. Locally advanced or metastatic urothelial carcinoma affected all patients. Germline CDR1 is MDHEN and CDR2 is SYDVKM. The CDR3 is made up of 15 amino acids. V lost 5 bases, J lost 0 bases, and 13 bases lay in between. TCRdb keeps only in-frame clones here, not all; method: immunoSEQ multiplex PCR. This sample has under 40,000 clones, with over 75% found just once. The rearrangement links TRBV28 to TRBJ1-2; D not certain. The TCR originated in a man in his 70s with urothelial cancer. The sample was PBMCs, taken around atezolizumab (anti-PD-L1) treatment. In nucleotides, the CDR3 is TGTGCCAGCAGTCGACACCCAGAACCTAACTATGGCTACACCTTC. This codes for CASSRHPEPNYGYTF.